The T cell receptor beta chain described here comes from a study of blood T cell repertoires in COVID-19. Across the study: The study drew acute and convalescent COVID-19 samples from the United States, Italy and Spain. Sample material is recorded as cDNA or gDNA derived from T cells, B-cell-depleted T cells, or PBMCs.

Source study methods: Using reference gene primer amplification, nucleated cell counts were estimated. The assay was immunoSEQ multiplex PCR, and TCRdb's table has in-frame clones only and misses some. V, J and clone size are those of that table, while D and trimming were read from the DNA. The data contain under 50,000 clones, approximately 83% of them singletons. By share, this clone counts as medium-sized. This TCR was sampled from a man between 65 and 80 years old with acute or convalescent COVID-19. Sequenced sample: peripheral blood.

The CDR3 DNA sequence: TGCGCCAGCAGCCAAGCGGGTGCCTCTGGAAACACCATATATTTT. Encoded protein: CASSQAGASGNTIYF. The V call is TRBV4-1, the J call TRBJ1-3; D unclear. CDR3 size: 15 residues. The ends were cut back, 1 base at V and 0 bases at J, with 7 bases in the middle. In germline, CDR1 is MGHRA, CDR2 YSYEKL.